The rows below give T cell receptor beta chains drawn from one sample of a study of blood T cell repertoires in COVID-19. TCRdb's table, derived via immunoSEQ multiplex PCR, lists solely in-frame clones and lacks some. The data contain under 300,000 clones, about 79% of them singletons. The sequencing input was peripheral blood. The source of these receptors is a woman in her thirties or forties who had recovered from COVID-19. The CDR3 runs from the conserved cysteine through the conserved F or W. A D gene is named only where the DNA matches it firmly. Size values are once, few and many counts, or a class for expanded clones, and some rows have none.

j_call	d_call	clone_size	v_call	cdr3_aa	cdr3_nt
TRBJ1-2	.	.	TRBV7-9	CASSLGFQGNYGYTF	TGTGCCAGCAGCTTGGGTTTTCAGGGAAACTATGGCTACACCTTC
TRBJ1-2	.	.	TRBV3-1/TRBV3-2	CASSQAGVGGYTF	TGTGCCAGCAGCCAAGCAGGGGTCGGGGGCTACACCTTC
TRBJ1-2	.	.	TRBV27	CASSPSFIANYGYTF	TGTGCCAGCAGTCCCTCGTTCATAGCTAACTATGGCTACACCTTC
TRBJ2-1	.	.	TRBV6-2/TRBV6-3	CASSYGQGNNEQFF	TGTGCCAGCAGTTACGGTCAGGGAAACAATGAGCAGTTCTTC
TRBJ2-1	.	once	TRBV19	CASSIRLESNEQFF	TGTGCCAGTAGTATTAGGCTAGAGTCCAATGAGCAGTTCTTC
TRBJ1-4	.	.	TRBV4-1	CASSPEGQGPNEKLFF	TGCGCCAGCAGCCCAGAGGGGCAGGGTCCTAATGAAAAACTGTTTTTT
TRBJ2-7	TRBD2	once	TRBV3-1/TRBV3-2	CASSGGDYYPTYSEQYF	TGTGCCAGCAGCGGGGGGGACTATTATCCCACTTACTCCGAGCAGTACTTC
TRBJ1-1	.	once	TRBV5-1	CASRVRTYNTEAFF	TGCGCCAGCAGGGTCAGGACATATAACACTGAAGCTTTCTTT
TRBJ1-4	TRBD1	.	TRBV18	CASSPRTGDEKLFF	TGTGCCAGCTCACCCCGTACAGGGGATGAAAAACTGTTTTTT
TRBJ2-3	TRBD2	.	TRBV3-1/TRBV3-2	CASSQDLVGLAGGPGTDTQYF	TGTGCCAGCAGCCAAGATCTGGTTGGGCTAGCGGGGGGGCCGGGCACAGATACGCAGTATTTT
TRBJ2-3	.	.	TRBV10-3	CAIGHTGDTQYF	TGTGCCATCGGCCACACGGGAGATACGCAGTATTTT
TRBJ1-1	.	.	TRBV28	CASTLLTEANTEAFF	TGTGCCAGCACCCTATTGACAGAAGCCAACACTGAAGCTTTCTTT
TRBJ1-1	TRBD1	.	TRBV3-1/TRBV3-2	CASSQFVAGGAFF	TGTGCCAGCAGCCAATTCGTGGCAGGGGGAGCTTTCTTT
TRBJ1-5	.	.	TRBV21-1	CASSANRELGSLAQHF	TGTGCCAGCAGCGCCAACAGGGAGTTGGGGTCATTAGCCCAGCATTTT
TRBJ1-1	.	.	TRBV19	CASSIDQGQAEAFF	TGTGCCAGTAGTATAGATCAGGGTCAGGCTGAAGCTTTCTTT
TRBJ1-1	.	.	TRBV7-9	CASSFSGKGAFF	TGTGCCAGCAGCTTCTCGGGAAAAGGGGCTTTCTTT
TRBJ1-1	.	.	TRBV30	CAWSSTVNTEAFF	TGTGCCTGGAGTAGCACAGTGAACACTGAAGCTTTCTTT
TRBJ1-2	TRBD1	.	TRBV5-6	CASRLQGAGYGYTF	TGTGCCAGCAGACTACAGGGGGCTGGGTATGGCTACACCTTC
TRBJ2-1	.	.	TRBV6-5	CASTQDSYNEQFF	TGTGCCAGCACCCAGGACTCCTACAATGAGCAGTTCTTC
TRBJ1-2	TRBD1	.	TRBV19	CASKGAAAWYGYTF	TGTGCCAGTAAGGGGGCAGCTGCCTGGTATGGCTACACCTTC
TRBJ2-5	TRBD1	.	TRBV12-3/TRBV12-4	CASSSKGAETQYF	TGTGCCAGCAGCTCGAAGGGGGCTGAGACCCAGTACTTC
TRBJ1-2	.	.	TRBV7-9	CASSLESLGQHPFNYGYTF	TGTGCCAGCAGCTTAGAGTCGCTGGGCCAGCACCCCTTTAACTATGGCTACACCTTC
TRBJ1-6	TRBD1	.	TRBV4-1	CASSQDLGGGLSYNSPLHF	TGCGCCAGCAGCCAAGATCTAGGAGGGGGCCTCTCCTATAATTCACCCCTCCACTTT
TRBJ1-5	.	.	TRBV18	CASSPLPSNQPQHF	TGTGCCAGCTCACCACTCCCATCCAATCAGCCCCAGCATTTT
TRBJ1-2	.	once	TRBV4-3	CASSQDLTGYGYTF	TGCGCCAGCAGCCAAGATCTAACGGGATACGGCTACACCTTC
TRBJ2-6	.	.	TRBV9	CASSSPGAGANVLTF	TGTGCCAGCAGCAGCCCGGGGGCTGGGGCCAACGTCCTGACTTTC
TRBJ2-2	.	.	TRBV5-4	CASSSPTWRRNTGELFF	TGTGCCAGCAGCTCCCCAACCTGGCGGAGGAACACCGGGGAGCTGTTTTTT
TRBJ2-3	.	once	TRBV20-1	CSAAPGDTQYF	TGCAGTGCCGCCCCCGGAGATACGCAGTATTTT
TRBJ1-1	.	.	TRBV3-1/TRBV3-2	CASSQGDHGGAFF	TGTGCCAGCAGCCAGGGGGACCACGGGGGAGCTTTCTTT
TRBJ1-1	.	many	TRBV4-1	CASSQRKTPAVTEAFF	TGCGCCAGCAGCCAAAGGAAGACACCCGCCGTGACTGAAGCTTTCTTT
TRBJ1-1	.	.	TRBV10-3	CAISESGDTEAFF	TGTGCCATCAGTGAGTCAGGGGACACTGAAGCTTTCTTT
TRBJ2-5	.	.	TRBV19	CASSLRDGETQYF	TGTGCCAGTAGTCTACGAGACGGGGAGACCCAGTACTTC
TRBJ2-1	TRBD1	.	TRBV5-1	CASSFLTGGLFQFF	TGCGCCAGCAGCTTCTTGACAGGGGGCTTGTTTCAGTTCTTC
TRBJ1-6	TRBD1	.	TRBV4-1	CASSPGTGDSPLHF	TGCGCCAGCAGCCCCGGGACAGGGGATTCACCCCTCCACTTT
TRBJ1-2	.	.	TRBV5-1	CASSRGTEANYGYTF	TGCGCCAGCAGCCGGGGTACAGAAGCTAACTATGGCTACACCTTC
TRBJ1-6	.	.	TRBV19	CASRESSYNSPLHF	TGTGCCAGTAGGGAGAGCTCCTATAATTCACCCCTCCACTTT
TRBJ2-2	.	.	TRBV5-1	CASMGGPGLTTGELFF	TGCGCCAGTATGGGGGGCCCGGGACTAACCACCGGGGAGCTGTTTTTT
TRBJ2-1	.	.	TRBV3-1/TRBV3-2	CASSLRDNYNEQFF	TGTGCCAGCAGCCTCCGGGACAACTACAATGAGCAGTTCTTC
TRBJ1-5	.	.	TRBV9	CASSVDGQPNQPQHF	TGTGCCAGCAGCGTAGATGGGCAGCCTAATCAGCCCCAGCATTTT
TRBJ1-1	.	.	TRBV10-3	CAISGGLLNTEAFF	TGTGCCATCAGTGGAGGACTGTTGAACACTGAAGCTTTCTTT
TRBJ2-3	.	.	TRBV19	CASSIGTSTDTQYF	TGTGCCAGTAGTATAGGGACAAGCACAGATACGCAGTATTTT
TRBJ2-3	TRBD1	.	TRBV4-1	CASSIGQAPTDTQYF	TGCGCCAGCAGCATAGGACAGGCGCCCACAGATACGCAGTATTTT
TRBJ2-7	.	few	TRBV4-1	CASSQDLDLKSYEQYF	TGCGCCAGCAGCCAAGATCTAGACCTCAAGTCCTACGAGCAGTACTTC
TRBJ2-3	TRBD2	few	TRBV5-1	CASNVAGAPTDTQYF	TGCGCCAGCAATGTAGCGGGGGCCCCCACAGATACGCAGTATTTT
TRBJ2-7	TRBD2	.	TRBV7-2	CASSENIRVGSGGRTRQYF	TGTGCCAGCAGCGAAAACATAAGGGTGGGTAGCGGGGGCCGGACGAGGCAGTACTTC